The 12 T cell receptor beta chains in this list originate from one sample, sequenced in a study of shared clonotypes between healthy human individuals. TCRdb keeps only in-frame clones here, not all; method: immunoSEQ multiplex PCR. The data contain 650,000 to 700,000 clones, roughly 88% of them singletons. The sequenced material came from memory CD8+ T cells from PBMCs. Sample subset: CD45RO+ cells pooled with CCR7-negative TemRA cells. The origin of the receptors is a man younger than 35 in good health. Some clones in this sample may be carry-over from other donors' samples.

The rearrangement uses TRBV4-2 and TRBJ2-7; the D is unclear. The V gene lost 5 bases and the J gene lost 7 bases, with 9 bases spanning the gap. The CDR3 loop spans 11 amino acids. Germline V gene data show CDR1 as LGHNA and CDR2 as YNFKEQ. The CDR3 sequence: CASSSPREQYF. The CDR3, as DNA: TGTGCCAGCAGCTCCCCACGGGAGCAGTACTTC.

The chain recombines TRBV7-9 with TRBJ1-1, with a possible D match to TRBD1 (5 bases). In germline, CDR1 is SEHNR, CDR2 FQNEAQ (reference sequence). The ends were cut back, 5 bases at V and 0 bases at J, with 13 bases in the middle. The CDR3 sequence is 15 residues long. This CDR3 is CASSPGAGLNTEAFF. CDR3 nucleotide sequence: TGTGCCAGCAGCCCAGGTGCAGGGCTGAACACTGAAGCTTTCTTT. The full variable domain, rest sourced from reference TRBV7-9 and TRBJ1-1, is DTGVSQNPRHKITKRGQNVTFRCDPISEHNRLYWYRQTLGQGPEFLTYFQNEAQLEKSRLLSDRFSAERPKGSFSTLEIQRTEQGDSAMYLCASSPGAGLNTEAFFGQGTRLTVV.

The CDR3 reads CASSFLRSGRAQRAGELFF. Here the CDR3 DNA reads TGTGCCAGCAGCTTCCTTCGAAGCGGGAGGGCCCAACGGGCCGGGGAGCTGTTTTTT. The chain combines TRBV7-9 with TRBJ2-2, with 10 positions matching TRBD2. Germline CDR1 and CDR2: SEHNR and FQNEAQ (reference sequence). The CDR3 is 19 amino acids. J gave up 6 bases and V 3 bases, and 16 bases lay outside the gene matches.

The chain couples TRBV9 to TRBJ2-5; 9 bases line up with TRBD2. The CDR3 extends over 15 amino acids. Germline V gene sequence: CDR1 SGDLS, CDR2 YYNGEE. Trimming took 3 bases from V and 4 from J; bases not matched to a gene: 7. CDR3 sequence reads: CASSESSGIGETQYF. The CDR3 nucleotides are TGTGCCAGCAGCGAATCTAGCGGGATAGGAGAGACCCAGTACTTC.

The chain has TRBV4-1 and TRBJ1-3; no clear D gene. Germline V gives CDR1 MGHRA, CDR2 YSYEKL. This CDR3 is 15 amino acids long. Trimming left V 1 base short and J 0 bases short, with 7 bases between. CDR3 residues: CASSQGPISGNTIYF. DNA of the CDR3: TGCGCCAGCAGCCAAGGTCCTATCTCTGGAAACACCATATATTTT.

The genes are TRBV4-1 and TRBJ1-2, with D uncertain. This CDR3 is built from 20 residues. From germline, CDR1 is MGHRA and CDR2 YSYEKL. V gave up 0 bases and J gave up 0 bases, with 23 bases separating them. DNA for the CDR3: TGCGCCAGCAGCCAAGATGGAGGGAGCTACATTACCCAATCTAACTATGGCTACACCTTC. Its translation is CASSQDGGSYITQSNYGYTF.

About this clone: The sample contains more than one DNA sequence encoding this CDR3. This rearrangement joins TRBV27 to TRBJ2-1, with D perhaps matching TRBD2 (5 bases). The germline V and J ends were trimmed by 3 bases and 8 bases, with 8 bases remaining between them. There are 12 residues in the CDR3. Germline V lookup: CDR1 MNHEY, CDR2 SMNVEV (reference sequence). The CDR3 sequence: CASSLSGYEQFF. DNA for the CDR3: TGTGCCAGCAGTTTGTCGGGGTATGAGCAGTTCTTC.

This clone came up a few times. The CDR3 loop is CASSDRERDTGELFF. DNA for the CDR3: TGTGCCAGCAGTGACAGGGAGCGGGACACCGGGGAGCTGTTTTTT. The chain uses TRBV6-4 and TRBJ2-2; a weak D match, TRBD2 (6 bases). Germline V lookup: CDR1 MRHNA, CDR2 SNTAGT. The CDR3 contains 15 residues. V lost 2 bases, J lost 3 bases, and 10 bases lay in between.

The rearrangement links TRBV7-8 to TRBJ1-2; a possible D gene is TRBD1 (5 bases). Germline assignment: CDR1 SGHVS and CDR2 FQNEAQ. V gave up 0 bases and J gave up 1 base, with 12 bases separating them. CDR3 length: 16 residues. CDR3 sequence (DNA): TGTGCCAGCAGCTTAGCGAACACAGGTGATAACTATGGCTACACCTTC. Translated: CASSLANTGDNYGYTF.

This clone occurred once. The chain recombines TRBV7-3 with TRBJ1-1, with D possibly being TRBD1 (5 bases). Trimming took off 1 base at V and 3 bases at J, with 6 bases between the two ends. The germline gives CDR1 SGHTA, CDR2 FQGTGA. The CDR3 is made up of 13 amino acids. CDR3 protein: CASSLRGDTEAFF. In DNA form, the CDR3 reads TGTGCCAGCAGCTTAAGGGGGGACACTGAAGCTTTCTTT.

This sequence joins TRBV6-1 and TRBJ2-7; D is perhaps TRBD2 (6 bases). Trimming cost V 1 base and J 3 bases, with 13 bases left between them. The CDR3 is 15 residues long. Germline CDR1 reads MNHNS; CDR2 reads SASEGT. Here the CDR3 DNA reads TGTGCCAGCAGTGAAGGGATAGCGGCATACTACGAGCAGTACTTC. It codes for CASSEGIAAYYEQYF.

This clone was observed once. An end of the junction does not agree with germline; a read error may underlie this. V gene TRBV7-8 combines with J gene TRBJ2-1; TRBD1 might be the D (5 bases). There are 11 residues in the CDR3. The germline V gene has CDR1 SGHVS and CDR2 FQNEAQ. For the CDR3, the DNA is TGTGCCAGCAGCACAGGCGATGCTGCGGTCTTC. Protein sequence: CASSTGDAAVF. Filled out from reference TRBV7-8 and TRBJ2-1, the complete variable domain reads GAGVSQSPRYKVAKRGQDVALRCDPISGHVSLFWYQQALGQGPEFLTYFQNEAQLDKSGLPSDRFFAERPEGSVSTLKIQRTQQEDSAVYLCASSTGDAAVFGPGTRLTVL.